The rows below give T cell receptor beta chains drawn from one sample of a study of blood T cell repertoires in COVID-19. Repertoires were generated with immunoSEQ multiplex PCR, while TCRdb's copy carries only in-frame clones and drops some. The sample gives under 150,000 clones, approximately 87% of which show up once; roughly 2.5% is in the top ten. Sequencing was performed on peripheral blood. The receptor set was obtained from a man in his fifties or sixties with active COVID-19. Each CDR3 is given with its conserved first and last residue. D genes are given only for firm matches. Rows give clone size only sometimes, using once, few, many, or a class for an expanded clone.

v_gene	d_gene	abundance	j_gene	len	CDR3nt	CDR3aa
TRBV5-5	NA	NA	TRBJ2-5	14	TGTGCCAGCAGCTTACGGGGGGCCCATGAGACCCAGTACTTC	CASSLRGAHETQYF
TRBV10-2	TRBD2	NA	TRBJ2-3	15	TGCGCCAGCAGTTTCATGCGGGGGGTGGCAGATACGCAGTATTTT	CASSFMRGVADTQYF
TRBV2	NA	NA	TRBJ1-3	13	TGTGCCAGCAGGGGGACACTGGGAAACACCATATATTTT	CASRGTLGNTIYF
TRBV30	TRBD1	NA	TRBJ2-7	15	TGTGCCTGGAGTGTATTTGTTGGACAGGCCAACGAGCAGTACTTC	CAWSVFVGQANEQYF
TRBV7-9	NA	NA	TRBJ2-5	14	TGTGCCAGCAGCTTAGCACAGGGCCAAGAGACCCAGTACTTC	CASSLAQGQETQYF
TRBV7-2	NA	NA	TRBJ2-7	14	TGTGCCAGCAGCTTAAACGCACAGGATTACGAGCAGTACTTC	CASSLNAQDYEQYF
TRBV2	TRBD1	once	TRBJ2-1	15	TGTGCCAGCACCACAACAGGGGCGGCACACAATGAGCAGTTCTTC	CASTTTGAAHNEQFF
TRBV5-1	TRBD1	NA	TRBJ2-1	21	TGCGCCAGCAGCTCGGACCCCGAGGACAGGGGGCCATCTTTCTCCTACAATGAGCAGTTCTTC	CASSSDPEDRGPSFSYNEQFF
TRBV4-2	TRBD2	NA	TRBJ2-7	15	TGTGCCAGCAGCCAAGATAGCGGGGGGGCCTACGAGCAGTACTTC	CASSQDSGGAYEQYF
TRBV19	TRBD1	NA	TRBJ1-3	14	TGTGCCAGTCAAGAGGGGGCCTCTGGAAACACCATATATTTT	CASQEGASGNTIYF
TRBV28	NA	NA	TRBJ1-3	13	TGTGCCAGCAGTTCGTCGGGTCCCGACACCATATATTTT	CASSSSGPDTIYF
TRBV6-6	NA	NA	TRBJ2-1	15	TGTGCCAGCAGTTCCTTCGGAGGGACCTACAATGAGCAGTTCTTC	CASSSFGGTYNEQFF
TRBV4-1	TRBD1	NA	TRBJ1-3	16	TGCGCCAGCAGCTTTTCGGACAGGGGAAATAGAAACACCATATATTTT	CASSFSDRGNRNTIYF
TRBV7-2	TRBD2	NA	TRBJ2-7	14	TGTGCCAGCAGCTTAGCGGGGGGGGGCTACGAGCAGTACTTC	CASSLAGGGYEQYF
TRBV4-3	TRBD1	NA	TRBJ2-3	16	TGCGCCAGCAGCCAAGGGAGGACAGGGCTCACAGATACGCAGTATTTT	CASSQGRTGLTDTQYF
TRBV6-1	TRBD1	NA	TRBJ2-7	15	TGTGCCAGCAGTGAAGCACAGGGGCCCTTCTACGAGCAGTACTTC	CASSEAQGPFYEQYF
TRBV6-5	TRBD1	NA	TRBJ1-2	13	TGTGCCAGCAGCTTGGACAGGGGGTCTGGCTACACCTTC	CASSLDRGSGYTF
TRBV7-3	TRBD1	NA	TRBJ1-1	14	TGTGCCAGCAGCCGACAGGGGCATAACACTGAAGCTTTCTTT	CASSRQGHNTEAFF
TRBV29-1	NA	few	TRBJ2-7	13	TGCAGCGTTGAAACAGGGGGGGATTACGAGCAGTACTTC	CSVETGGDYEQYF
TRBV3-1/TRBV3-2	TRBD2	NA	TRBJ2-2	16	TGTGCCAGCAGCCAAGGGCTAGCGGGGGGCTTCGGGGAGCTGTTTTTT	CASSQGLAGGFGELFF
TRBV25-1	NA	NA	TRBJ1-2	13	TGTGCCAGCAGTGGATACGACAGTCATGGCTACACCTTC	CASSGYDSHGYTF
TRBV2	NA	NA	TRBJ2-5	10	TGTGCCAGCCTTAGAGGGACCCAGTACTTC	CASLRGTQYF
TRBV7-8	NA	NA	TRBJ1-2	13	TGTGCCAGCAGCTCCCCCCCTTATTCTGGCTACACCTTC	CASSSPPYSGYTF
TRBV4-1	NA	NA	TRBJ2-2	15	TGCGCCAGCAGCCGTCTACAGGGTTCGACCGGGGAGCTGTTTTTT	CASSRLQGSTGELFF
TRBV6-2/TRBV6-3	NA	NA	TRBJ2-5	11	TGTGCCAGCAGCCCGGCCGAGACCCAGTACTTC	CASSPAETQYF
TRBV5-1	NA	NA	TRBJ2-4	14	TGCGCCAGCAGCTTGAGTTTAGCCCAAAACATTCAGTACTTC	CASSLSLAQNIQYF
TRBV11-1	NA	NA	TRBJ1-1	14	TGTGCCAGCAGCTTAGCACAGAGCAACACTGAAGCTTTCTTT	CASSLAQSNTEAFF
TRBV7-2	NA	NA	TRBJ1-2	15	TGTGCCAGCAGCCCCGGGTCGCTGGGGGCGCTTGGCTACACCTTC	CASSPGSLGALGYTF
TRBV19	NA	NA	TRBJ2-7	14	TGTGCCACCGACCGAGAGGGGACTGGTTACGAGCAGTACTTC	CATDREGTGYEQYF
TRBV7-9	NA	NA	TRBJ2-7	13	TGTGCCAGCAGCCGCACCGGGAGCAACGAGCAGTACTTC	CASSRTGSNEQYF
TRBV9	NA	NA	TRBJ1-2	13	TGTGCCAGCAGCGCGGGCGGGACCTATGGCTACACCTTC	CASSAGGTYGYTF
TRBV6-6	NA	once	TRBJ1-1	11	TGTGCCAGCACCGCCTTGGAGTCTTCTTTCTTT	CASTALESSFF
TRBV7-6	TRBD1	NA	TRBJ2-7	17	TGTGCCAGCAGCTTGCTCCCCGAGGGACAGGGGACCTACGAGCAGTACTTC	CASSLLPEGQGTYEQYF
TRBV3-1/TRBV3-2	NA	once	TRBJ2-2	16	TGTGCCAGCAGCCAAGATCGAGGGGGTAACACCGGGGAGCTGTTTTTT	CASSQDRGGNTGELFF
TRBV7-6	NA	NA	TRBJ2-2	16	TGTGCCAGCAGCAAGGGGGTACTATCGAACACCGGGGAGCTGTTTTTT	CASSKGVLSNTGELFF
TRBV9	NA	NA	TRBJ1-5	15	TGTGCCAGCGGAATCAACAGGGATGGGGATCAGCCCCAGCATTTT	CASGINRDGDQPQHF